Shown below are 27 T cell receptor beta chains from a single sample sequenced in a study of CD8 T cells in Susac syndrome. RNA, at about 0.45 to 1 ug, was reverse transcribed with random hexamers. Via MiXCR, TCRdb re-called the immunoSEQ multiplex PCR reads, giving one row per CDR3 protein. The sample holds approximately 200,000 distinct CDR3 sequences, approximately 96% seen once. The sequenced material came from CD4+ T cells from PBMCs. The receptor set was obtained from a human donor with multiple sclerosis.

The chain recombines TRBV3-1 with TRBJ2-5; possible D gene TRBD1, 5 bases. Germline-derived CDR1 and CDR2 are LGHDT and YNNKEL (reference sequence). This CDR3 has 14 amino acids. The V end was cut by 1 base, the J end by 3 bases, with 9 bases between. CDR3 protein: CASSQVAGKETQYF. DNA of the CDR3: TGTGCCAGCAGCCAAGTTGCAGGGAAAGAGACCCAGTACTTC.

The chain has TRBV6-1 and TRBJ1-5; D gene uncertain. Germline V CDR1 and CDR2: MNHNS, SASEGT. Trimming shortened V by 4 bases and J by 5 bases, and 9 bases separated the two germline ends. CDR3 length: 13 amino acids. CDR3 bases: TGTGCCAGCAGTGTTGGTGGCGATCAGCCCCAGCATTTT. This gives the protein CASSVGGDQPQHF.

The chain couples TRBV30 to TRBJ2-7, with D possibly TRBD2 on 6 matching bases. V gave up 5 bases and J gave up 2 bases, with 10 bases separating them. This CDR3 is 12 amino acids long. Germline CDR1 reads GTSNPN; CDR2 reads SVGIG (reference sequence). CDR3 sequence reads: CAWGDSAYEQYF. CDR3 nucleotides: TGTGCCTGGGGGGACTCCGCCTACGAGCAGTACTTC.

The chain joins TRBV20-1 to TRBJ1-5; the D gene is possibly TRBD1 (5 bases). This CDR3 contains 14 residues. V lost 6 bases and J lost 4, with 16 bases in between. Looked up from germline, CDR1 is DFQATT and CDR2 is SNEGSKA (reference sequence). Here the CDR3 reads CSALVRGGNQPQHF. CDR3 DNA sequence: TGCAGTGCCCTAGTCCGGGGCGGAAATCAGCCCCAGCATTTT.

The CDR3 sequence: CASSQGTAQETQYF. The CDR3 DNA reads TGCGCCAGCAGCCAAGGGACAGCACAAGAGACCCAGTACTTC. V and J are TRBV5-1 and TRBJ2-5; 7 positions agree with TRBD1. The germline V gene encodes CDR1 SGHRS and CDR2 YFSETQ. V lost 4 bases to trimming and J lost 2 bases; unmatched junction nucleotides: 5. This CDR3 is built from 14 residues.

The genes are TRBV29-1 and TRBJ2-2; D is possibly TRBD1 or TRBD2 (5 bases each). This CDR3 is built from 16 residues. The V and J ends lost 5 bases and 0 bases respectively, with 16 bases between them. CDR1 and CDR2 from the germline V gene are SQVTM and ANQGSEA. DNA for the CDR3: TGCAGCGTTTTAGGGGACCGACCAGCGAACACCGGGGAGCTGTTTTTT. Protein product: CSVLGDRPANTGELFF.

The rearrangement links TRBV30 to TRBJ2-3; D is possibly TRBD1 or TRBD2 (5 bases each). V lost 4 bases, J lost 4 bases, and 15 bases lay in between. The CDR3 length is 14 residues. Looked up from germline, CDR1 is GTSNPN and CDR2 is SVGIG (reference sequence). The CDR3 region is CAWTQGVGPDTQYF. CDR3 coding DNA: TGTGCCTGGACCCAGGGAGTGGGGCCAGATACGCAGTATTTT.

This chain connects TRBV4-1 to TRBJ1-3; 7 positions match TRBD1. CDR3 length: 16 amino acids. Germline V CDR1 and CDR2: MGHRA, YSYEKL. V trimming: 3 bases; J trimming: 4 bases; junction bases outside the gene matches: 9. CDR3: CASSHPGTDRGNTIYF. The CDR3 nucleotides are TGCGCCAGCAGCCACCCCGGGACAGACCGGGGAAACACCATATATTTT.

The chain is built from TRBV9 and TRBJ1-1, with D maybe TRBD1 (5 bases). With 0 bases removed from V and 5 bases from J, the gap between germline ends came to 11 bases. The CDR3 runs 14 residues. The germline gives CDR1 SGDLS, CDR2 YYNGEE. CDR3 coding DNA: TGTGCCAGCAGCGTAGAAGGGGAAAGTACTGAAGCTTTCTTT. Translation gives CASSVEGESTEAFF.

The rearrangement joins TRBV20-1 to TRBJ2-7; perhaps TRBD2 as D (7 bases). The CDR3 is made up of 13 amino acids. Between the trimmed V and J ends, which lost 7 bases and 5 bases, there was a span of 18 bases. CDR1 and CDR2 (germline): DFQATT, SNEGSKA (reference sequence). CDR3 coding DNA: TGCAGTGTAAGGGGGGGAGTTGCGGACGAGCAGTACTTC. It yields the protein CSVRGGVADEQYF.

This rearrangement joins TRBV3-1 to TRBJ1-3, with a tentative D call TRBD1 (5 bases). Germline V gene data show CDR1 as LGHDT and CDR2 as YNNKEL (reference sequence). The V and J ends lost 1 base and 5 bases respectively, with 12 bases between them. The CDR3 has 15 amino acids. CDR3 DNA sequence: TGTGCCAGCAGCCAAGGAAGGCCAGGGAGAAACACCATATATTTT. Encoded protein: CASSQGRPGRNTIYF. Full variable domain (remainder filled in from reference TRBV3-1 and TRBJ1-3): DTAVSQTPKYLVTQMGNDKSIKCEQNLGHDTMYWYKQDSKKFLKIMFSYNNKELIINETVPNRFSPKSPDKAHLNLHINSLELGDSAVYFCASSQGRPGRNTIYFGEGSWLTVV.

The genes are TRBV30 and TRBJ1-4; maybe TRBD1 (5 bases). The V and J ends lost 2 bases and 8 bases respectively, with 21 bases between them. CDR1 GTSNPN and CDR2 SVGIG come from the germline V gene (reference sequence). CDR3 length equals 16 residues. CDR3 sequence (DNA): TGTGCCTGGAGTTCACAGTGGGGGGAGGAATACGAAAAACTGTTTTTT. Translation gives CAWSSQWGEEYEKLFF.

The rearrangement uses TRBV20-1 and TRBJ1-1; 7 bases agree with TRBD1. This CDR3 spans 15 amino acids. Germline V gene sequence: CDR1 DFQATT, CDR2 SNEGSKA (reference sequence). V lost 6 bases to trimming and J lost 4 bases; unmatched junction nucleotides: 14. The CDR3: CSAPTGSIGATEAFF. In nucleotides, the CDR3 is TGCAGTGCCCCGACAGGGAGTATTGGGGCCACTGAAGCTTTCTTT.

The chain has TRBV27 and TRBJ2-5; D gene uncertain. Trimming took 4 bases from V and 2 from J, leaving 11 bases between them. Germline V lookup: CDR1 MNHEY, CDR2 SMNVEV (reference sequence). The CDR3 length is 14 residues. The CDR3: CASSWQGRQETQYF. In nucleotides, the CDR3 is TGTGCCAGCAGTTGGCAAGGTCGGCAAGAGACCCAGTACTTC.

The chain couples TRBV29-1 to TRBJ1-2; D unclear. The CDR3 extends over 14 amino acids. Trimming shortened V by 4 bases and J by 2 bases, and 14 bases separated the two germline ends. The germline gives CDR1 SQVTM, CDR2 ANQGSEA. This CDR3 reads CSVATLDGNYGYTF. The CDR3 DNA reads as TGCAGCGTTGCAACATTAGACGGAAACTATGGCTACACCTTC.

V and J are TRBV6-1 and TRBJ2-1; 8 bases match TRBD2. Germline CDR1 reads MNHNS; CDR2 reads SASEGT. The J segment lost 3 bases and the V segment lost 11 bases, leaving 9 bases of the junction unmatched. This CDR3 is built from 14 residues. The CDR3 here is CAARGGDYYNEQFF. DNA of the CDR3: TGTGCCGCCCGGGGGGGGGACTACTACAATGAGCAGTTCTTC.

V usage is TRBV25-1 and J usage is TRBJ2-6, with TRBD1 as a possible D gene (5 bases). V dropped 7 bases and J dropped 11 bases, with 15 bases sitting between them. This CDR3 contains 13 residues. Germline V CDR1 and CDR2: MGHDK, SYGVNS. The CDR3, as DNA: TGTGCCAGCAATTCTGCAGGGCTTGACGTCCTGACTTTC. Protein product: CASNSAGLDVLTF.

The gene calls are TRBV12-3 or TRBV12-4 and TRBJ2-4; the match to TRBD2 covers 10 bases. The J segment lost 1 base and the V segment lost 5 bases, leaving 14 bases of the junction unmatched. The CDR3 is 19 amino acids. In nucleotides, the CDR3 is TGTGCCAGCAGTCCACAGGCTAGCGGGGGAAGAGGGGCCAAAAACATTCAGTACTTC. This codes for CASSPQASGGRGAKNIQYF.

The rearrangement joins TRBV20-1 to TRBJ2-7; 9 bases line up with TRBD1. Per germline, CDR1 DFQATT and CDR2 SNEGSKA (reference sequence). V gave up 6 bases and J gave up 3 bases; unmatched junction bases: 6. The CDR3 has 13 amino acids. DNA of the CDR3: TGCAGTGCATCCGGGACAGGGTTCTACGAGCAGTACTTC. Protein sequence: CSASGTGFYEQYF.

J is TRBJ1-5 and V is TRBV21-1. TRBV21-1 is assigned pseudogene status. The CDR3 covers 13 residues. CDR3 sequence (DNA): TGTGCCAGCAGCAAAGCTGGTGATCAGCCCCAGCATTTT. This gives the protein CASSKAGDQPQHF.

V and J are TRBV7-9 and TRBJ2-3; 14 bases align to TRBD2. The germline CDR1 and CDR2 sequences are SEHNR and FQNEAQ (reference sequence). V shed 4 bases and J 4 bases; nucleotides not matched to a gene: 4. The CDR3 loop spans 16 amino acids. The CDR3 sequence: CASSSTSGGAADTQYF. The CDR3 bases are TGTGCCAGCAGCTCGACTAGCGGGGGGGCCGCAGATACGCAGTATTTT.

CDR3 in DNA: TGTGCCAGCAGCGACAGGGAATCTGGGGCCAACGTCCTGACTTTC. It yields the protein CASSDRESGANVLTF. The J gene is TRBJ2-6, the V gene TRBV9, with D possibly matching TRBD1 (6 bases). CDR3 length: 15 residues. V lost 3 bases, J lost 1 base, and 8 bases lay in between. Germline loops: CDR1 SGDLS, CDR2 YYNGEE.

The V call is TRBV30, the J call TRBJ1-4, with a tentative D call TRBD1 (6 bases). Germline V CDR1 and CDR2: GTSNPN, SVGIG (reference sequence). Deletions cut 7 bases from V and 7 bases from J, with 10 bases between. The CDR3 spans 11 residues. The CDR3 nucleotides read TGTGCCTCGACAGGTTTTGAAAAACTGTTTTTT. Amino acid sequence: CASTGFEKLFF.

This chain links TRBV9 with TRBJ2-3; weak D call: TRBD2 (6 bases). The CDR3 loop spans 14 amino acids. The V gene lost 0 bases and the J gene lost 6 bases, with 11 bases spanning the gap. Germline V lookup: CDR1 SGDLS, CDR2 YYNGEE. CDR3 in amino acids: CASSVASGLDTQYF. In nucleotides, the CDR3 is TGTGCCAGCAGCGTAGCCTCGGGACTCGATACGCAGTATTTT.

The V and J genes are TRBV20-1 and TRBJ2-1, with a possible D match to TRBD2 (5 bases). Deletions cut 4 bases from V and 4 bases from J, with 11 bases between. The germline CDR1 and CDR2 sequences are DFQATT and SNEGSKA (reference sequence). This CDR3 spans 13 amino acids. CDR3 nucleotides: TGCAGTGCTAATTTAGCGCTGTACAATGAGCAGTTCTTC. It translates to CSANLALYNEQFF.

The CDR3 loop is CSVENGVPGELFF. The CDR3 DNA is TGCAGCGTTGAGAACGGGGTTCCCGGGGAGCTGTTTTTT. The J gene is TRBJ2-2, the V gene TRBV29-1, with a weak D call TRBD2 (5 bases). Germline V lookup: CDR1 SQVTM, CDR2 ANQGSEA. V was clipped by 3 bases and J by 6 bases, with 11 bases between them. The CDR3 consists of 13 residues.

V and J are TRBV14 and TRBJ1-4, with no clear D. Trimming shortened V by 4 bases and J by 4 bases, and 16 bases separated the two germline ends. Germline lookup yields CDR1 SGHDN and CDR2 FVKESK. The CDR3 extends over 16 amino acids. In DNA, the CDR3 is TGTGCCAGCAGCCCCCTGTCCGACTTTAATAATGAAAAACTGTTTTTT. Translated, it gives CASSPLSDFNNEKLFF.